A selection of T cell receptor beta chains follows, all from one sample in a study of vaccination effects on CD4 cells after COVID-19. Their target antigens are unknown. Repertoires were generated with immunoSEQ multiplex PCR, while TCRdb's copy carries only in-frame clones and drops some. In the table there are approximately 28,000 clones, over 75% of which are singletons. The sample consisted of CD4+ T cells from PBMCs cultured with SARS-CoV-2 spike peptides, taken after COVID-19 vaccination. The receptors originated from a human donor who received a COVID-19 vaccine. Some clones in this sample may be carry-over from other donors' samples. Each CDR3 is given without its conserved first and last residue.

length	V	J	CDR3
12	TRBV7-2	TRBJ1-5	ASSLFGVGQPQH
16	TRBV18	TRBJ2-3	ASSPRWTSGGAGDTQY
12	TRBV28	TRBJ1-3	ASSFFSSGNTIY
12	TRBV7-9	TRBJ2-5	ALTGAGNQETQY
13	TRBV5-1	TRBJ2-3	ASSLGVDGTDTQY
12	TRBV2	TRBJ1-2	ASSITGTSYGYT
13	TRBV18	TRBJ1-6	ASSPEGLRNSPLH
10	TRBV6-5	TRBJ1-1	ASRGPDTEAF
11	TRBV19	TRBJ1-5	AGATGGNQPQH
12	TRBV6-5	TRBJ1-1	ASSRDRGNTEAF
15	TRBV30	TRBJ2-3	AWSGRLGALHTDTQY
13	TRBV18	TRBJ1-1	ASSPEEGRGTEAF
10	TRBV7-9	TRBJ2-1	ASSRQYNEQF
13	TRBV28	TRBJ1-4	ASSSPGGEGEKLF
11	TRBV29-1	TRBJ1-2	SVEEGGPDGYT
12	TRBV5-1	TRBJ1-2	ASSLDLSNYGYT
13	TRBV6-1	TRBJ2-2	ASSERGLPTGELF
14	TRBV5-1	TRBJ1-3	ASSFSGTGIGNTIY
15	TRBV5-1	TRBJ2-3	ASSLEWSGAGTDTQY
14	TRBV24-1	TRBJ2-5	ATSDYPGTGPETQY
16	TRBV10-3	TRBJ2-3	AIKPGQGWGKNTDTQY
9	TRBV28	TRBJ1-1	ASSFPEEAF
13	TRBV7-8	TRBJ2-1	ASSRGLAGNNEQF
12	TRBV2	TRBJ2-3	ASSSGRNTDTQY
11	TRBV6-5	TRBJ2-3	ASSSRGGDTQY
11	TRBV27	TRBJ1-3	ASRFSSGNTIY
11	TRBV12-3/TRBV12-4	TRBJ1-2	ASSLGRNYGYT
15	TRBV5-1	TRBJ1-3	ASSLEGTGGRGNTIY
13	TRBV15	TRBJ2-1	ATSPTSNSYNEQF
12	TRBV5-5	TRBJ1-1	ASNPWGLNTEAF
10	TRBV29-1	TRBJ1-1	SAVRQVSEAF
9	TRBV5-1	TRBJ2-5	ASTIQETQY
14	TRBV28	TRBJ1-1	ASSSVGVPGNTEAF
14	TRBV24-1	TRBJ2-2	ATSEEDRGTAGELF
12	TRBV5-1	TRBJ2-5	ASSLGGSLETQY
12	TRBV19	TRBJ1-1	ASRESRGGTEAF
12	TRBV18	TRBJ2-1	ASSPQGFDNEQF
12	TRBV5-5	TRBJ2-5	ASSFQGVEETQY
9	TRBV6-2/TRBV6-3	TRBJ1-1	ASSDRDVAF
12	TRBV6-5	TRBJ2-5	ASSYGRLQETQY
12	TRBV27	TRBJ1-3	ASSPTGGAGTIY
9	TRBV20-1	TRBJ1-1	SASKNTEAF
13	TRBV5-1	TRBJ1-3	ASQRDTFSENTIY
10	TRBV2	TRBJ1-2	ASSAQGNGYT
11	TRBV28	TRBJ2-5	ASMGPRGETQY
14	TRBV24-1	TRBJ2-2	ATSDPGSANTGELF
13	TRBV5-1	TRBJ1-3	ASSLGTGAGNTIY
11	TRBV7-3	TRBJ1-5	ASSLTGGQPQH
13	TRBV3-1/TRBV3-2	TRBJ1-5	ASSQDGGLGMAQH
14	TRBV6-6	TRBJ1-1	ASSPRQTQGGTEAF